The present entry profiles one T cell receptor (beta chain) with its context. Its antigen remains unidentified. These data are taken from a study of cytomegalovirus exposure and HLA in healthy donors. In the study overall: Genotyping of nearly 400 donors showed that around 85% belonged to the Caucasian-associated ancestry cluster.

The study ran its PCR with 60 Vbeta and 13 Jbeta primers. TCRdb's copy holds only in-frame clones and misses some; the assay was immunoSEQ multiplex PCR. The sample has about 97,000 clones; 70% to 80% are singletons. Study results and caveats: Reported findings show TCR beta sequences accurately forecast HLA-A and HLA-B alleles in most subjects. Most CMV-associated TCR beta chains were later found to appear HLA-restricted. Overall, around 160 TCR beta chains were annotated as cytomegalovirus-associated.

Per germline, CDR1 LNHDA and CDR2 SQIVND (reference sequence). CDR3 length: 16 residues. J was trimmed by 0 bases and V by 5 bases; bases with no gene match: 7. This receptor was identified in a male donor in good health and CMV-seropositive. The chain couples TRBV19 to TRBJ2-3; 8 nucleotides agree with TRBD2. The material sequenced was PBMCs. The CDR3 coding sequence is TGTGCCAGTAGTCCCCAGGTAGCGGGAAGCACAGATACGCAGTATTTT. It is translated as CASSPQVAGSTDTQYF. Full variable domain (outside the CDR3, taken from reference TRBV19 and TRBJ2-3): DGGITQSPKYLFRKEGQNVTLSCEQNLNHDAMYWYRQDPGQGLRLIYYSQIVNDFQKGDIAEGYSVSREKKESFPLTVTSAQKNPTAFYLCASSPQVAGSTDTQYFGPGTRLTVL.